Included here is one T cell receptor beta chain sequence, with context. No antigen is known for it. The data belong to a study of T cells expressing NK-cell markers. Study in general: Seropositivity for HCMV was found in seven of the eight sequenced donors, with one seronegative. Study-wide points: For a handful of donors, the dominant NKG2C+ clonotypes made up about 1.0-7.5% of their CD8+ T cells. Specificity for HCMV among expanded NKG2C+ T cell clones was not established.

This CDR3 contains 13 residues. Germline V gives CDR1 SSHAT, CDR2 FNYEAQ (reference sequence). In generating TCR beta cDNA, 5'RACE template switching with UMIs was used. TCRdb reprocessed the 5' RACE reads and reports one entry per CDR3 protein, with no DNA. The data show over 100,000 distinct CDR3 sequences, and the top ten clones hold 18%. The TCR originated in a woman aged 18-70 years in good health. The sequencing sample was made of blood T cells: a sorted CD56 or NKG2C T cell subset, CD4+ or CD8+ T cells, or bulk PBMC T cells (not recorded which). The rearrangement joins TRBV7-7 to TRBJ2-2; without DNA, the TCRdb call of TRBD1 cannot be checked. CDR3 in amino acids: CASGTTNTGELFF. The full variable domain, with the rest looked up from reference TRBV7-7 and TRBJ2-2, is GAGVSQSPRYKVTKRGQDVTLRCDPISSHATLYWYQQALGQGPEFLTYFNYEAQPDKSGLPSDRFSAERPEGSISTLTIQRTEQRDSAMYRCASGTTNTGELFFGEGSRLTVL.